Below, one TCR beta chain is given with its context. TCRdb reanalysed the RT-PCR reads using MiXCR and keeps one entry per CDR3 protein. The sample comprises about a million distinct CDR3 sequences, 18% of which are singletons, and around 6% rests with the top ten. V trimming: 2 bases; J trimming: 2 bases; junction bases outside the gene matches: 4. CDR1 is SGHAT, CDR2 FQDESV, per germline (reference sequence). CDR3 size: 18 residues. This specimen comes from a study of patients and donors after allogeneic stem cell transplantation. This clonotype was sampled from a human donor who was either an allogeneic HSCT recipient or a stem cell or donor lymphocyte infusion donor (not recorded which). It is not recorded whose cells these are; they may come from a transplant donor. V usage is TRBV11-1 and J usage is TRBJ2-6, with 12 bases lining up with TRBD1. Sequencing was done on a sample of blood, either unsorted or a sorted T cell fraction (not recorded which). CDR3 amino acids: CASSLYWDRGPGANVLTF. For the CDR3, the DNA is TGTGCCAGCAGCTTATATTGGGACAGGGGGCCTGGGGCCAACGTCCTGACTTTC.